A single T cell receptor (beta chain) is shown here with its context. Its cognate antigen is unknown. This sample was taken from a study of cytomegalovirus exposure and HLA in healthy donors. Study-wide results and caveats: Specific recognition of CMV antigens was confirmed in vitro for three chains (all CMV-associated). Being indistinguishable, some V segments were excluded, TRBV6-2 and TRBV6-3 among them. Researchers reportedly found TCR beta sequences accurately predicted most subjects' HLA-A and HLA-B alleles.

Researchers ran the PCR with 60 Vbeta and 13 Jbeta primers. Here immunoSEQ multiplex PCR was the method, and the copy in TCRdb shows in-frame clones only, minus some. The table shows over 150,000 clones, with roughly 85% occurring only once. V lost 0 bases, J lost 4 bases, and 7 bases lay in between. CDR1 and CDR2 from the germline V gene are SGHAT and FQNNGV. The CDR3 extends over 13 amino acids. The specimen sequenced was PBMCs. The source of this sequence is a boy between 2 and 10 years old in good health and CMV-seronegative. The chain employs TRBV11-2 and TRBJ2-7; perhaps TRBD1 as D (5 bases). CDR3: CASSLETAYEQYF. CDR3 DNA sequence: TGTGCCAGCAGCTTAGAGACAGCGTACGAGCAGTACTTC.